This TCR beta chain came from a study of lymphopenia after photon versus proton radiotherapy. About this clone itself: What it binds is not known.

Study-wide results and limits: A bigger post-nadir fall in TCR diversity correlated inversely with survival time in deceased patients. Photon-treated patients lost naive T cells and TCR diversity; proton-treated stayed stable. Only patients who died were analyzed for survival; proton advantage is unproven. After lymphocyte nadir, photon-treated repertoires showed oligoclonal expansion, especially CD8+ Temra.

TCRdb keeps only in-frame clones here, not all; method: immunoSEQ multiplex PCR. The repertoire includes tens of thousands of clones, roughly 80% of them detected once, and around 2% sits in the top ten. Sequencing used peripheral blood, obtained from a patient treated with proton-based radiotherapy. The receptor's source is a man aged 55 to 70 with pancreatic cancer.

CDR3 DNA sequence: TGTGCCAGCCTCGCGCGGACAGGTTACACCGGGGAGCTGTTTTTT. This gives the protein CASLARTGYTGELFF. The V call is TRBV27, the J call TRBJ2-2; 7 bases map to TRBD1. The CDR3 loop spans 15 amino acids. The J segment lost 3 bases and the V segment lost 8 bases, leaving 9 bases of the junction unmatched. The germline V gene has CDR1 MNHEY and CDR2 SMNVEV (reference sequence).